The 27 T cell receptor beta chains reported below all come from one sample, sequenced in a study of pediatric ulcerative colitis. Sequenced by immunoSEQ multiplex PCR; TCRdb stores in-frame clones only, minus some. The table shows over 45,000 clones, with 60% to 85% occurring only once. One to two pinch biopsies were taken from the rectum during colonoscopy. The sequencing input was gut tissue. Receptors were obtained from a girl aged 10 to 17 with moderate ulcerative colitis.

The CDR3 is CASSLTGTDIYGYTF. DNA for the CDR3: TGTGCCAGCAGCTTAACCGGGACAGACATCTATGGCTACACCTTC. The chain joins TRBV7-2 to TRBJ1-2; 7 bases are shared with TRBD1. This CDR3 region has 15 residues. The germline V gene encodes CDR1 SGHTA and CDR2 FQGNSA. V gave up 2 bases and J gave up 4 bases; unmatched junction bases: 7.

This CDR3 is CSARVVNEQFF. CDR3 in DNA: TGCAGTGCTAGAGTTGTTAATGAGCAGTTCTTC. The J gene is TRBJ2-1, the V gene TRBV20-1; D not certain. This CDR3 is built from 11 residues. Germline V gene lookup returns CDR1 DFQATT and CDR2 SNEGSKA (reference sequence). V lost 1 base to trimming and J lost 7 bases, with 5 bases between them.

This chain uses TRBV6-5 with TRBJ1-1; tentative D call: TRBD1 (6 bases). The germline V gene has CDR1 MNHEY and CDR2 SVGAGI. With 2 bases removed from V and 1 base from J, the gap between germline ends came to 8 bases. The CDR3 loop spans 14 amino acids. CDR3 DNA sequence: TGTGCCAGCAGTTACGAGGGGGGGAACACTGAAGCTTTCTTT. Its protein is CASSYEGGNTEAFF.

The V and J genes are TRBV27 and TRBJ2-3; TRBD1 aligns across 7 bases. The CDR3 consists of 17 residues. Trimming took 6 bases from V and 2 from J; bases not matched to a gene: 14. CDR1 and CDR2 from the germline V gene are MNHEY and SMNVEV (reference sequence). CDR3 residues: CASSRHLMTGSTDTQYF. The DNA of the CDR3 is TGTGCCAGCAGCCGCCATCTAATGACAGGGTCCACAGATACGCAGTATTTT.

The chain combines TRBV29-1 with TRBJ2-7, with D possibly being TRBD1 or TRBD2 (5 bases each). The V gene's germline CDR1 is SQVTM and CDR2 ANQGSEA. This CDR3 is 15 amino acids long. The V gene lost 1 base and the J gene lost 0 bases, with 13 bases spanning the gap. The DNA for the CDR3 is TGCAGCGTTGAAGGGGACCATACCAACTCCTACGAGCAGTACTTC. This translates into CSVEGDHTNSYEQYF.

The chain combines TRBV5-6 with TRBJ1-3; D perhaps matches TRBD1 (5 bases). Trimming left V 0 bases short and J 0 bases short, with 10 bases between. Germline lookup yields CDR1 SGHDT and CDR2 YYEEEE. The CDR3 is 16 amino acids. CDR3 coding DNA: TGTGCCAGCAGCTTGGTACAGGCCTACTCTGGAAACACCATATATTTT. Residues: CASSLVQAYSGNTIYF.

The V and J genes are TRBV4-2 and TRBJ2-2; 10 nucleotides match TRBD2. V shed 0 bases and J 6 bases; nucleotides not matched to a gene: 4. In germline, CDR1 is LGHNA, CDR2 YNFKEQ. The CDR3 consists of 16 residues. CDR3 region: CASSQDLLAGAGELFF. The CDR3 DNA reads TGTGCCAGCAGCCAAGATCTCCTAGCGGGAGCCGGGGAGCTGTTTTTT.

The genes are TRBV27 and TRBJ2-6; perhaps TRBD1 as D (5 bases). Germline V gene sequence: CDR1 MNHEY, CDR2 SMNVEV (reference sequence). The CDR3 contains 17 residues. V was trimmed by 4 bases and J by 0 bases, leaving 13 bases between them. The CDR3 spells CASSSVGDSSGANVLTF. In nucleotides, the CDR3 is TGTGCCAGCAGTTCCGTAGGAGACAGCTCTGGGGCCAACGTCCTGACTTTC. The full variable domain, in which reference TRBV27 and TRBJ2-6 provide the parts outside the CDR3, is EAQVTQNPRYLITVTGKKLTVTCSQNMNHEYMSWYRQDPGLGLRQIYYSMNVEVTDKGDVPEGYKVSRKEKRNFPLILESPSPNQTSLYFCASSSVGDSSGANVLTFGAGSRLTVL.

The rearrangement joins TRBV28 to TRBJ2-7; 7 nucleotides match TRBD2. The CDR3 has 15 amino acids. V lost 4 bases and J lost 5; bases outside the gene matches: 11. Germline assignment: CDR1 MDHEN and CDR2 SYDVKM. Written as DNA, the CDR3 is TGTGCCAGCAGTTCCCCTGGACTAGGTTCCCACGAGCAGTACTTC. Protein: CASSSPGLGSHEQYF. The complete variable domain, with remaining parts taken from reference TRBV28 and TRBJ2-7, reads DVKVTQSSRYLVKRTGEKVFLECVQDMDHENMFWYRQDPGLGLRLIYFSYDVKMKEKGDIPEGYSVSREKKERFSLILESASTNQTSMYLCASSSPGLGSHEQYFGPGTRLTVT.

This clone was observed a few times. The rearrangement links TRBV7-2 to TRBJ2-1, with D possibly matching TRBD1 (6 bases). V was shortened by 0 bases and J by 3 bases, with 12 bases between the two germline ends. Germline-derived CDR1 and CDR2 are SGHTA and FQGNSA. The CDR3 sequence is 16 residues long. The CDR3, as DNA: TGTGCCAGCAGCTTAGCAGCAGGGGCCGGCTACAATGAGCAGTTCTTC. Protein: CASSLAAGAGYNEQFF.

This clone was counted once. The CDR3 loop reads CASSEWGEQFF. The CDR3 coding sequence is TGCGCCAGCAGTGAGTGGGGTGAGCAGTTCTTC. The V and J genes are TRBV10-2 and TRBJ2-1, with D unclear. This CDR3 has 11 amino acids. Deletions cut 1 base from V and 9 bases from J, with 4 bases between. Germline lookup yields CDR1 WSHSY and CDR2 SAAADI.

The chain is built from TRBV18 and TRBJ1-1, with D maybe TRBD1 (6 bases). The CDR3 runs 15 residues. CDR1 is KGHSH and CDR2 is LQKENI in the germline V gene. V was trimmed by 2 bases and J by 1 base, leaving 11 bases between them. The CDR3 region is CASSPVRGRNTEAFF. The CDR3 coding sequence is TGTGCCAGCTCACCAGTCAGGGGTCGGAACACTGAAGCTTTCTTT. Using reference TRBV18 and TRBJ1-1 for the parts outside the CDR3, the full variable domain is NAGVMQNPRHLVRRRGQEARLRCSPMKGHSHVYWYRQLPEEGLKFMVYLQKENIIDESGMPKERFSAEFPKEGPSILRIQQVVRGDSAAYFCASSPVRGRNTEAFFGQGTRLTVV.

This chain uses TRBV7-2 with TRBJ2-5; 13 bases match TRBD2. J lost 5 bases, V lost 5 bases, and 8 bases had no gene match. This CDR3 region has 16 residues. In germline, CDR1 is SGHTA, CDR2 FQGNSA. The CDR3 bases are TGTGCCAGCAGCCGAGGACTAGCGGGGGCTGGGGAGACCCAGTACTTC. Its translation: CASSRGLAGAGETQYF.

The chain couples TRBV5-1 to TRBJ2-7; perhaps TRBD1 as D (5 bases). Trimming cost V 0 bases and J 2 bases, with 18 bases left between them. The CDR3 consists of 17 residues. Germline V gene sequence: CDR1 SGHRS, CDR2 YFSETQ. The CDR3 region is CASSLDLGPQGTYEQYF. CDR3 DNA sequence: TGCGCCAGCAGCTTGGATTTAGGCCCCCAGGGCACCTACGAGCAGTACTTC.

This clone was detected only once. The chain uses TRBV2 and TRBJ2-1; TRBD2 might be the D (5 bases). Between the trimmed V and J ends, which lost 5 bases and 2 bases, there was a span of 10 bases. CDR1 is SNHLY and CDR2 is FYNNEI in the germline V gene. This CDR3 has 14 amino acids. CDR3 DNA: TGTGCCAGCAGTCGAGGGCCGACCTACAATGAGCAGTTCTTC. Encoded protein: CASSRGPTYNEQFF.

Of note for this clone: The junction departs from germline at one end; a sequencing error may be responsible. The rearrangement joins TRBV2 to TRBJ2-7, with TRBD1 identical over 7 bases. Germline CDR1 reads SNHLY; CDR2 reads FYNNEI. The CDR3 length is 13 residues. CDR3 in DNA: TGTGCCAGCAGGGAAGACAGGGTCTACGAGCAGTACTTC. Residues: CASREDRVYEQYF. The full variable domain, its missing parts supplied by reference TRBV2 and TRBJ2-7, is EPEVTQTPSHQVTQMGQEVILRCVPISNHLYFYWYRQILGQKVEFLVSFYNNEISEKSEIFDDQFSVERPDGSNFTLKIRSTKLEDSAMYFCASREDRVYEQYFGPGTRLTVT.

The gene calls are TRBV7-8 and TRBJ2-2; TRBD2 might be the D (6 bases). Germline CDR1 is SGHVS and CDR2 is FQNEAQ. Trimming pared 5 bases from V and 3 bases from J, leaving 13 bases between. This CDR3 comprises 15 residues. CDR3 sequence reads: CASSHHGGYTGELFF. For the CDR3, the DNA is TGTGCCAGCAGCCATCACGGGGGTTACACCGGGGAGCTGTTTTTT.

The genes are TRBV11-3 and TRBJ1-1, with D perhaps TRBD1 (6 bases). Trimming removed 6 bases from V and 3 bases from J, with 11 bases in between. From germline, CDR1 is SGHNT and CDR2 YENEEA. This CDR3 comprises 13 residues. The CDR3 nucleotides read TGTGCCAGCAGTAAGGGGGTGCACACTGAAGCTTTCTTT. Residues: CASSKGVHTEAFF. The whole variable domain, filled in from reference TRBV11-3 and TRBJ1-1, reads EAGVVQSPRYKIIEKKQPVAFWCNPISGHNTLYWYLQNLGQGPELLIRYENEEAVDDSQLPKDRFSAERLKGVDSTLKIQPAELGDSAVYLCASSKGVHTEAFFGQGTRLTVV.

This clone was found once. The rearrangement uses TRBV29-1 and TRBJ2-3, with 8 bases matching TRBD1. V lost 4 bases and J lost 3; bases outside the gene matches: 12. This CDR3 has 16 residues. CDR1 SQVTM and CDR2 ANQGSEA come from the germline V gene. The CDR3 nucleotides read TGCAGCGTTGTTAGTCCTACAGGGGGGATTACAGATACGCAGTATTTT. Protein sequence: CSVVSPTGGITDTQYF.

J is TRBJ2-2 and V is TRBV5-1; maybe TRBD1 (5 bases). Germline lookup yields CDR1 SGHRS and CDR2 YFSETQ. This CDR3 contains 15 residues. The V gene lost 4 bases and the J gene lost 1 base, with 11 bases spanning the gap. CDR3 sequence (DNA): TGCGCCAGCAGCGCTACCCAGGGGAACACCGGGGAGCTGTTTTTT. Translation gives CASSATQGNTGELFF.

The chain links TRBV11-1 to TRBJ2-7, with D possibly being TRBD2 (5 bases). This CDR3 has 14 residues. Germline loops: CDR1 SGHAT, CDR2 FQDESV (reference sequence). V shed 1 base and J shed 2 bases, with 9 bases lying between them. CDR3 region: CASSLVPGTYEQYF. Written as DNA, the CDR3 is TGTGCCAGCAGCTTAGTCCCGGGGACCTACGAGCAGTACTTC.

Within the sample, this clone is medium-sized. This sequence joins TRBV28 and TRBJ2-7, with 11 bases matching TRBD1. Germline V gene data show CDR1 as MDHEN and CDR2 as SYDVKM. This CDR3 comprises 18 residues. Trimming cost V 6 bases and J 0 bases; bases outside gene matches: 13. In nucleotides, the CDR3 is TGTGCCAGCAGGGGACAGGGGGGCGAGACTTTAAGCTCCTACGAGCAGTACTTC. It specifies CASRGQGGETLSSYEQYF. Full variable domain (rest looked up from reference TRBV28 and TRBJ2-7): DVKVTQSSRYLVKRTGEKVFLECVQDMDHENMFWYRQDPGLGLRLIYFSYDVKMKEKGDIPEGYSVSREKKERFSLILESASTNQTSMYLCASRGQGGETLSSYEQYFGPGTRLTVT.

This chain joins TRBV7-8 and TRBJ2-1; D ambiguous. V gave up 1 base and J gave up 7 bases, with 14 bases separating them. CDR1 SGHVS and CDR2 FQNEAQ come from the germline V gene. The CDR3 consists of 15 residues. The CDR3 coding sequence is TGTGCCAGCAGCTTAGTGGCGTTACCTACAAATGAGCAGTTCTTC. Protein product: CASSLVALPTNEQFF. Combining the CDR3 with reference TRBV7-8 and TRBJ2-1 gives the whole variable domain GAGVSQSPRYKVAKRGQDVALRCDPISGHVSLFWYQQALGQGPEFLTYFQNEAQLDKSGLPSDRFFAERPEGSVSTLKIQRTQQEDSAVYLCASSLVALPTNEQFFGPGTRLTVL.

The rearrangement joins TRBV19 to TRBJ1-2; tentative D call: TRBD1 (5 bases). Germline V gene lookup returns CDR1 LNHDA and CDR2 SQIVND (reference sequence). Trimming cost V 10 bases and J 4 bases, with 13 bases left between them. There are 12 residues in the CDR3. As DNA, the CDR3 is TGTGCCATCAAAGAGAGGGGCTATGGCTACACCTTC. Translation: CAIKERGYGYTF.

The chain recombines TRBV5-1 with TRBJ1-1; D is perhaps TRBD1 (5 bases). V shed 4 bases and J shed 2 bases, with 15 bases lying between them. The CDR3 runs to 15 residues. CDR1 and CDR2 (germline): SGHRS, YFSETQ. CDR3 nucleotide sequence: TGCGCCAGCAGCCCAGGGTCCACAGGAAACACTGAAGCTTTCTTT. It yields the protein CASSPGSTGNTEAFF.

V usage is TRBV5-1 and J usage is TRBJ2-1; TRBD2 matches 9 bases. The junction had 5 bases not matched to a gene; V was cut back by 4 bases and J by 0 bases. CDR1 is SGHRS, CDR2 YFSETQ, per germline. The CDR3 covers 16 residues. Written as DNA, the CDR3 is TGCGCCAGCAGCCAAAATAGCGGGAGCTCCTACAATGAGCAGTTCTTC. Protein: CASSQNSGSSYNEQFF.

The CDR3 loop reads CASSLLQVPLHEQYF. In nucleotides, the CDR3 is TGTGCCAGCAGCTTACTACAGGTTCCCCTCCACGAGCAGTACTTC. This sequence joins TRBV7-9 and TRBJ2-7; possibly TRBD1 for D (5 bases). Germline V gene lookup returns CDR1 SEHNR and CDR2 FQNEAQ (reference sequence). This CDR3 contains 15 residues. V dropped 2 bases and J dropped 5 bases, with 16 bases sitting between them.